This T cell receptor (beta chain) was captured in a study of human T cells and chemical hapten exposure. The wider study: Recorded diagnoses among the mostly female patients were alopecia areata, totalis or universalis. Study-wide results and caveats: After DPC sensitization, TCRs above 1 in 1000 frequency showed no change.

Specified time point: patch test 3, about 24 weeks after DPC sensitization. Treatment defined: therapeutic diphenylcyclopropenone sensitization with weekly scalp DPC. The CDR3 has 16 residues. V lost 5 bases and J lost 1, with 16 bases in between. Germline V gene lookup returns CDR1 SGHTA and CDR2 FQGNSA. Unique molecular identifiers were attached to individual cDNA molecules during library preparation. Using its own MiXCR run on the RACE reads, TCRdb lists one record per CDR3 protein. The table records 90,000 to 110,000 distinct CDR3 sequences, around 35% of them present only once. To note about this clonotype: Its antigen is currently unknown.

The TCR comes from a man aged 40-49 years with alopecia areata. Some clones in this sample may be carry-over from other donors' samples. The rearrangement joins TRBV7-2 to TRBJ2-3; the D gene is possibly TRBD1 (5 bases). The sequencing here drew on whole blood, taken in connection with sensitization to the hapten diphenylcyclopropenone (DPC). The CDR3 here is CASSRFGQGGTDTQYF. DNA of the CDR3: TGTGCCAGCAGCCGCTTCGGGCAGGGCGGCACAGATACGCAGTATTTT.